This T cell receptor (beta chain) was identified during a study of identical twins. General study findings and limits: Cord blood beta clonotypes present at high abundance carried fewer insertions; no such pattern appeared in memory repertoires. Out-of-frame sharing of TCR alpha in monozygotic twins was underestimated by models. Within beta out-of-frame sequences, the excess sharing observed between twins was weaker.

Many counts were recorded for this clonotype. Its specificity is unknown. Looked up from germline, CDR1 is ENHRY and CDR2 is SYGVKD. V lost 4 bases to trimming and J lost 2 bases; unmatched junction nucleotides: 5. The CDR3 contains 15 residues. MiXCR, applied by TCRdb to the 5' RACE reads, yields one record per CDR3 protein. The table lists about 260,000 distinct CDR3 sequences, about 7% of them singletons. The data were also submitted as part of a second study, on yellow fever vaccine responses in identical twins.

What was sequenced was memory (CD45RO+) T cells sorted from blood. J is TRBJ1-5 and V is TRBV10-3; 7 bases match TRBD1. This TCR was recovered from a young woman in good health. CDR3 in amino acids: CAISASGGGNQPQHF. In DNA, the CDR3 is TGTGCCATCAGTGCGTCAGGGGGAGGCAATCAGCCCCAGCATTTT.